The present T cell receptor beta chain was sequenced within a study of blood T cells in healthy people across ages. Trimming left V 1 base short and J 2 bases short, with 10 bases between. The CDR3 runs to 15 residues. Looked up from germline, CDR1 is SGHTA and CDR2 is FQGNSA. Isolation of PBMCs gave at least 6 million cells per sample. Primers used in a second PCR of roughly 6 to 12 cycles were a sample-barcoded 5' primer and a J-beta primer mix. TCRdb processed the 5' RACE reads anew with MiXCR; each CDR3 protein has one entry. In the table there are around 900,000 distinct CDR3 sequences, 29% of which are singletons. This clonotype has a handful of counts.

The gene calls are TRBV7-2 and TRBJ2-3; D remains ambiguous. The sequencing input was blood. This receptor was identified in a woman of 80 years or more in good health. CDR3 amino acids: CASSLVSKNTDTQYF. CDR3 nucleotides: TGTGCCAGCAGCTTAGTGAGCAAGAACACAGATACGCAGTATTTT.